Each of the 27 T cell receptor beta chains below was sequenced from the same sample in a study of immune evolution from preneoplasia to lung adenocarcinoma. The protocol was immunoSEQ multiplex PCR, while the TCRdb copy is restricted to in-frame clones and leaves out a portion. The repertoire includes under 4,500 clones, more than 65% of them detected once, and 14% to 15% sits in the top ten. The sequenced material came from FFPE invasive lung adenocarcinoma tissue. Receptors were obtained from a person between 70 and 80 years old with invasive lung adenocarcinoma. Some clones in this sample may be carry-over from other donors' samples.

The chain combines TRBV19 with TRBJ2-3; possibly TRBD2 for D (6 bases). The V end lost 3 bases, the J end lost 6 bases, and 22 bases lay between the germline ends. The germline V gene has CDR1 LNHDA and CDR2 SQIVND (reference sequence). The CDR3 consists of 17 residues. For the CDR3, the DNA is TGTGCCAGTAGTATTCGGAGGGGACGGGCCCTCCCCGATACGCAGTATTTT. Translating gives CASSIRRGRALPDTQYF.

The rearrangement links TRBV27 to TRBJ1-2; 8 bases map to TRBD1. J gave up 3 bases and V 6 bases, and 3 bases lay outside the gene matches. The CDR3 runs to 13 residues. Per the germline V gene, CDR1 is MNHEY and CDR2 is SMNVEV (reference sequence). CDR3 DNA: TGTGCCAGCAGCCTGGACAGGGACTATGGCTACACCTTC. The encoded protein is CASSLDRDYGYTF.

The gene calls are TRBV29-1 and TRBJ1-2; possible D gene TRBD1, 6 bases. Germline V lookup: CDR1 SQVTM, CDR2 ANQGSEA. The V end was cut by 4 bases, the J end by 2 bases, with 8 bases between. The CDR3 spans 12 residues. This chain's CDR3 is CSVAGGNYGYTF. The CDR3 coding sequence is TGCAGCGTTGCCGGGGGCAACTATGGCTACACCTTC.

The V call is TRBV9, the J call TRBJ1-6; unclear D gene. Trimming removed 0 bases from V and 5 bases from J, with 9 bases in between. This CDR3 has 15 amino acids. Germline CDR1 reads SGDLS; CDR2 reads YYNGEE. The CDR3 sequence: CASSVGLADNSPLHF. In DNA form, the CDR3 reads TGTGCCAGCAGCGTAGGTCTAGCGGATAATTCACCCCTCCACTTT.

This sequence joins TRBV6-1 and TRBJ1-4; 8 bases line up with TRBD1. CDR1 and CDR2 from the germline V gene are MNHNS and SASEGT. The junction had 8 bases not matched to a gene; V was cut back by 10 bases and J by 4 bases. This CDR3 comprises 14 residues. As DNA, the CDR3 is TGTGCCACGCAGCGGGGACAGGATAATGAAAAACTGTTTTTT. This codes for CATQRGQDNEKLFF.

The sample holds a few counts of this clone. In the same sample, other DNA sequences code for this CDR3. The chain combines TRBV10-2 with TRBJ2-7; 7 nucleotides line up with TRBD2. Per germline, CDR1 WSHSY and CDR2 SAAADI. This CDR3 comprises 14 residues. J lost 0 bases, V lost 4 bases, and 3 bases had no gene match. The CDR3 nucleotides are TGCGCCAGCAGTGGGGGGGGGATCTCCTACGAGCAGTACTTC. This gives the protein CASSGGGISYEQYF.

V usage is TRBV6-6 and J usage is TRBJ2-1, with TRBD2 as a possible D gene (6 bases). With 5 bases removed from V and 0 bases from J, the gap between germline ends came to 14 bases. The germline V gene has CDR1 MNHNY and CDR2 SVGAGI (reference sequence). The CDR3 runs 16 residues. The DNA for the CDR3 is TGTGCCAGCAGTCCCTTAGGAGGGAGCTCCTACAATGAGCAGTTCTTC. Translated, it gives CASSPLGGSSYNEQFF.

This sequence joins TRBV7-6 and TRBJ2-1; D is ambiguous. Germline values: CDR1 SGHVS, CDR2 FNYEAQ. This CDR3 is 15 amino acids long. Between the trimmed V and J ends, which lost 1 base and 0 bases, there was a span of 7 bases. The CDR3 bases are TGTGCCAGCAGCTTAGGGCCTAGCTCCTACAATGAGCAGTTCTTC. Translated: CASSLGPSSYNEQFF.

The chain links TRBV11-2 to TRBJ2-7, with TRBD1 matching 9 bases. Trimming took 5 bases from V and 2 from J; bases not matched to a gene: 7. The CDR3 sequence is 15 residues long. Germline lookup yields CDR1 SGHAT and CDR2 FQNNGV. The CDR3 protein is CASSAGTGRTYEQYF. Written as DNA, the CDR3 is TGTGCCAGCAGCGCCGGGACAGGGCGAACCTACGAGCAGTACTTC.

The CDR3 coding sequence is TGTGCCAGCTCAGCAACCTCCGACAGTCTCCAAGAGACCCAGTACTTC. It specifies CASSATSDSLQETQYF. V and J are TRBV18 and TRBJ2-5, with D perhaps matching TRBD1 (5 bases). The germline V and J ends were trimmed by 5 bases and 1 base, with 17 bases remaining between them. Germline CDR1 and CDR2: KGHSH and LQKENI. There are 16 residues in the CDR3.

This chain uses TRBV6-6 with TRBJ2-1, with D unresolved. CDR1 and CDR2 from the germline V gene are MNHNY and SVGAGI (reference sequence). The CDR3 consists of 14 residues. The germline V and J ends were trimmed by 0 bases and 7 bases, with 10 bases remaining between them. CDR3 in amino acids: CASSYSNSRNEQFF. For the CDR3, the DNA is TGTGCCAGCAGTTACTCGAACTCTAGAAATGAGCAGTTCTTC.

V gene TRBV7-9 combines with J gene TRBJ2-3, with D tentatively TRBD2 (6 bases). The CDR3 length is 14 residues. Germline V CDR1 and CDR2: SEHNR, FQNEAQ (reference sequence). Between the trimmed V and J ends, which lost 5 bases and 8 bases, there was a span of 17 bases. The CDR3 sequence: CASSRDPVEGTQYF. CDR3 nucleotide sequence: TGTGCCAGCAGCCGAGACCCGGTGGAGGGTACGCAGTATTTT.

The rearrangement joins TRBV30 to TRBJ1-4; D remains ambiguous. The CDR3 runs 15 residues. V was shortened by 3 bases and J by 7 bases, with 18 bases between the two germline ends. Germline CDR1 reads GTSNPN; CDR2 reads SVGIG (reference sequence). The CDR3 loop reads CAWSPLSTRGEKLFF. CDR3 in DNA: TGTGCCTGGAGCCCCCTCTCCACACGGGGTGAAAAACTGTTTTTT.

This clone was counted only a few times. The J gene is TRBJ2-1, the V gene TRBV7-9, with 12 bases aligning to TRBD2. CDR1 is SEHNR, CDR2 FQNEAQ, per germline (reference sequence). The CDR3 is made up of 16 amino acids. V trimming: 4 bases; J trimming: 3 bases; junction bases outside the gene matches: 4. This chain's CDR3 is CASSSLGLAGYNEQFF. The CDR3 DNA is TGTGCCAGCAGCTCCCTGGGACTAGCGGGCTACAATGAGCAGTTCTTC. The full variable domain, its missing parts supplied by reference TRBV7-9 and TRBJ2-1, is DTGVSQNPRHKITKRGQNVTFRCDPISEHNRLYWYRQTLGQGPEFLTYFQNEAQLEKSRLLSDRFSAERPKGSFSTLEIQRTEQGDSAMYLCASSSLGLAGYNEQFFGPGTRLTVL.

The V gene is TRBV30, the J gene TRBJ2-3; no clear D gene. Trimming shortened V by 0 bases and J by 2 bases, and 12 bases separated the two germline ends. CDR1 and CDR2 from the germline V gene are GTSNPN and SVGIG (reference sequence). The CDR3 covers 15 residues. DNA of the CDR3: TGTGCCTGGAGTGTACGCATTTTACTCACAGATACGCAGTATTTT. It encodes CAWSVRILLTDTQYF.

This chain links TRBV11-2 with TRBJ1-1; D ambiguous. The CDR3 contains 13 residues. The V gene lost 1 base and the J gene lost 4 bases, with 7 bases spanning the gap. Germline V gene data show CDR1 as SGHAT and CDR2 as FQNNGV. The CDR3 is CASSLAFSTEAFF. DNA for the CDR3: TGTGCCAGCAGCTTAGCTTTTAGCACTGAAGCTTTCTTT.

The V and J genes are TRBV5-1 and TRBJ2-3, with 7 bases identical to TRBD2. The germline CDR1 and CDR2 sequences are SGHRS and YFSETQ. With V trimmed by 0 bases and J by 1 base, 5 bases remained unmatched. This CDR3 spans 16 amino acids. CDR3 nucleotide sequence: TGCGCCAGCAGCTTGGATGGGAGGGGCCGCACAGATACGCAGTATTTT. This encodes CASSLDGRGRTDTQYF.

The CDR3 here is CASSYSRGDHEQYF. The CDR3 nucleotides read TGTGCCAGCAGTTACTCGAGGGGGGACCACGAGCAGTACTTC. V gene TRBV6-5 combines with J gene TRBJ2-7; either TRBD1 or TRBD2 may supply D (6 bases each). Deletions cut 0 bases from V and 5 bases from J, with 11 bases between. Germline V gives CDR1 MNHEY, CDR2 SVGAGI. The CDR3 is made up of 14 amino acids.

The chain combines TRBV11-2 with TRBJ2-4; TRBD2 might be the D (6 bases). The CDR3 length is 15 residues. V was trimmed by 3 bases and J by 9 bases, leaving 18 bases between them. CDR1 SGHAT and CDR2 FQNNGV come from the germline V gene. DNA for the CDR3: TGTGCCAGCAGCTTTGGGTCGGGAGCGGTGGGCATTCAGTACTTC. It specifies CASSFGSGAVGIQYF.

This chain uses TRBV2 with TRBJ2-7; D may be TRBD1 (6 bases). The CDR3 is 11 residues long. V was clipped by 10 bases and J by 4 bases, with 11 bases between them. Germline V CDR1 and CDR2: SNHLY, FYNNEI. CDR3 in DNA: TGTGCCACTCTCCAGGGGTACGAGCAGTACTTC. Protein sequence: CATLQGYEQYF.

In the case of this clone: This specimen includes other DNA sequences encoding the same CDR3. V gene TRBV6-1 combines with J gene TRBJ1-5; the D gene is possibly TRBD1 (5 bases). CDR1 MNHNS and CDR2 SASEGT come from the germline V gene. The CDR3 extends over 13 amino acids. Trimming took 3 bases from V and 2 from J, leaving 5 bases between them. The CDR3 here is CASSDRGNQPQHF. CDR3 nucleotides: TGTGCCAGCAGTGACAGGGGCAATCAGCCCCAGCATTTT.

The chain carries TRBV14 and TRBJ2-2, with TRBD2 matching over 8 bases. V shed 2 bases, J shed 4 bases, and the junction held 3 bases outside the gene matches. The CDR3 has 15 residues. The germline gives CDR1 SGHDN, CDR2 FVKESK. CDR3 sequence reads: CASSQRLASTGELFF. The CDR3 DNA reads TGTGCCAGCAGCCAAAGACTAGCGTCCACCGGGGAGCTGTTTTTT.

V is TRBV2 and J is TRBJ2-1, with 8 bases aligning to TRBD2. In germline, CDR1 is SNHLY, CDR2 FYNNEI. The trim removed 6 bases at V and 7 bases at J, leaving 11 bases unmatched. The CDR3 is 15 amino acids. The CDR3 protein is CASSVAGGALNEQFF. The CDR3 region has the DNA TGTGCCAGCAGCGTTGCCGGGGGGGCGCTTAATGAGCAGTTCTTC. Combining the CDR3 with reference TRBV2 and TRBJ2-1 gives the whole variable domain EPEVTQTPSHQVTQMGQEVILRCVPISNHLYFYWYRQILGQKVEFLVSFYNNEISEKSEIFDDQFSVERPDGSNFTLKIRSTKLEDSAMYFCASSVAGGALNEQFFGPGTRLTVL.

V gene TRBV30 combines with J gene TRBJ2-1; possible D gene TRBD1, 6 bases. V gave up 4 bases and J gave up 10 bases, with 23 bases separating them. The CDR3 has 15 residues. Germline-derived CDR1 and CDR2 are GTSNPN and SVGIG (reference sequence). In DNA, the CDR3 is TGTGCCTGGACGATTCTGGGGGCCGACAGGATAGAGCAGTTCTTC. This codes for CAWTILGADRIEQFF.

The V and J genes are TRBV9 and TRBJ2-1; D is perhaps TRBD2 (5 bases). The CDR3 totals 15 residues. Germline V gives CDR1 SGDLS, CDR2 YYNGEE. V was cut by 4 bases and J by 7 bases, with 18 bases left in between. In nucleotides, the CDR3 is TGTGCCAGCAGCCCCTCCGACTCCACGGGAAATGAGCAGTTCTTC. It is translated as CASSPSDSTGNEQFF.

This sequence joins TRBV18 and TRBJ2-5; D unresolved. The J call is uncertain, as TRBJ2-7 better fits the DNA end. The CDR3 has 12 amino acids. Germline values: CDR1 KGHSH, CDR2 LQKENI. The CDR3 spells CASSPQVYEQYF. CDR3 DNA: TGTGCCAGCTCACCACAGGTCTACGAGCAGTACTTC.

V usage is TRBV28 and J usage is TRBJ2-4, with 7 bases identical to TRBD1. The CDR3 runs to 17 residues. CDR1 is MDHEN, CDR2 SYDVKM, per germline. V trimming: 6 bases; J trimming: 0 bases; junction bases outside the gene matches: 11. Here the CDR3 reads CASSPPQGLVAKNIQYF. CDR3 bases: TGTGCCAGCAGCCCCCCACAGGGGTTGGTAGCCAAAAACATTCAGTACTTC.